Presented here are 10 T cell receptor beta chains from one specimen sequenced in a study of neurological immune-mediated disorders. TCRdb independently ran MiXCR on the 5' RACE reads; one entry per CDR3 protein. Of around 33,000 distinct CDR3 sequences listed, under 7.5% are singletons. Sequences were obtained from PBMCs. The receptors originated from a woman aged 40 to 50 in good health.

This clonotype has at least ten counts. V usage is TRBV3-1 and J usage is TRBJ2-5; no firm D call. The germline CDR1 and CDR2 sequences are LGHDT and YNNKEL (reference sequence). CDR3 length: 13 residues. Trimming cost V 1 base and J 1 base, with 4 bases left between them. CDR3 nucleotide sequence: TGTGCCAGCAGCCAAGGACCCCAAGAGACCCAGTACTTC. Its protein product is CASSQGPQETQYF.

This clonotype has ten or more counts. This chain connects TRBV5-1 to TRBJ1-1; D may be TRBD1 (6 bases). Germline CDR1 reads SGHRS; CDR2 reads YFSETQ. The CDR3 is 20 amino acids. Trimming cost V 2 bases and J 5 bases, with 31 bases left between them. The CDR3 sequence: CASSFKGGTVSGTSETEAFF. The CDR3 DNA follows: TGCGCCAGCAGCTTCAAGGGGGGTACAGTCTCCGGGACCTCAGAGACTGAAGCTTTCTTT.

The chain couples TRBV20-1 to TRBJ1-5; 7 bases match TRBD1. This CDR3 is 15 amino acids long. Germline V lookup: CDR1 DFQATT, CDR2 SNEGSKA (reference sequence). V lost 0 bases and J lost 5; bases outside the gene matches: 7. The CDR3 DNA is TGCAGTGCTAGAGATCTCAGGGGGGAACATCAGCCCCAGCATTTT. Translated, it gives CSARDLRGEHQPQHF.

This clonotype was found many times. The rearrangement links TRBV7-9 to TRBJ1-2; 9 nucleotides align to TRBD1. This CDR3 has 14 residues. V shed 7 bases and J 6 bases; nucleotides not matched to a gene: 9. CDR1 is SEHNR, CDR2 FQNEAQ, per germline (reference sequence). The CDR3 DNA sequence: TGTGCCAGCACCTCGGGACAGGGAGATAATGGCTACACCTTC. Protein product: CASTSGQGDNGYTF.

Ten or more counts support this clonotype. This chain joins TRBV6-5 and TRBJ1-3; tentatively, D is TRBD1 (5 bases). This CDR3 comprises 14 residues. Trimming stripped 5 bases from V and 4 bases from J, with 12 bases between. The germline V gene has CDR1 MNHEY and CDR2 SVGAGI. This CDR3 reads CASSPAWTGNTIYF. In DNA, the CDR3 is TGTGCCAGCAGTCCCGCGTGGACAGGAAACACCATATATTTT.

Ten or more counts support this clonotype. The CDR3 coding sequence is TGCGCCAGCAGCTTGGCCGATGGAGGGGTCGGCTACACCTTC. This codes for CASSLADGGVGYTF. This chain links TRBV5-1 with TRBJ1-2, with D tentatively TRBD1 (5 bases). The germline CDR1 and CDR2 sequences are SGHRS and YFSETQ. V was trimmed by 0 bases and J by 8 bases, leaving 14 bases between them. CDR3 length: 14 residues.

To note about this clonotype: A much larger clonotype is one base distant, so this may be a read error. The chain carries TRBV6-5 and TRBJ1-1, with D perhaps TRBD1 (6 bases). The CDR3 extends over 13 amino acids. The V gene lost 10 bases and the J gene lost 5 bases, with 17 bases spanning the gap. CDR1 is MNHEY and CDR2 is SVGAGI in the germline V gene. The CDR3 sequence: CANTQGGGTEAFF. DNA of the CDR3: TGTGCCAACACCCAAGGGGGAGGGACTGAAGCTTTCTTT.

The chain uses TRBV30 and TRBJ2-1; the match to TRBD2 covers 10 bases. Germline CDR1 is GTSNPN and CDR2 is SVGIG (reference sequence). The CDR3 has 17 amino acids. V shed 3 bases, J shed 4 bases, and the junction held 12 bases outside the gene matches. The DNA of the CDR3 is TGTGCCTGGAGCCAGAGGAAGGCTAGCGGGGGTTACAATGAGCAGTTCTTC. Translation: CAWSQRKASGGYNEQFF.

This clonotype was detected many times. The V call is TRBV12-3 or TRBV12-4, the J call TRBJ2-7; TRBD2 agrees at 8 bases. The V and J ends lost 6 bases and 4 bases, in that order; junction bases with no gene match: 17. There are 17 residues in the CDR3. CDR3 residues: CASSPSFAGGYEYEQYF. The CDR3 DNA is TGTGCCAGCAGCCCTTCGTTCGCGGGAGGTTACGAGTACGAGCAGTACTTC.

Of note for this clonotype: A much bigger clone sits one base away, suggesting this may be a read error. The chain uses TRBV20-1 and TRBJ1-1, with D perhaps TRBD1 (6 bases). V shed 8 bases and J shed 4 bases, with 20 bases lying between them. CDR3 length: 14 amino acids. Germline CDR1 reads DFQATT; CDR2 reads SNEGSKA (reference sequence). CDR3 DNA: TGCAGTTCCAGCGCTGGGACAAGGGCCACTGAAGCTTTCTTT. Translation gives CSSSAGTRATEAFF.